What follows is one T cell receptor beta chain and its context. Using immunoSEQ multiplex PCR, the repertoire was profiled, and TCRdb retains in-frame clones only, with some absent. The table lists 40,000 to 60,000 clones, roughly 90% of them singletons. This entry is derived from a study of T cell changes during pregnancy in multiple sclerosis. CDR3 length: 17 residues. Germline assignment: CDR1 SGDLS and CDR2 YYNGEE. V lost 4 bases, J lost 4 bases, and 13 bases stayed unmatched. This specimen consisted of peripheral blood, obtained in the first trimester of pregnancy. This sequence joins TRBV9 and TRBJ2-1, with 8 bases fitting TRBD2. The sequence was collected from a female donor in good health, enrolled as a control in a pregnancy study. The CDR3 region is CASSTRSGASLYNEQFF. CDR3 nucleotide sequence: TGTGCCAGCAGCACCCGTAGCGGGGCGTCCCTTTACAATGAGCAGTTCTTC.